These T cell receptor beta chains were read from a single sample in a study of graft-versus-host responses after intestinal transplantation. Here immunoSEQ multiplex PCR was the method, and the copy in TCRdb shows in-frame clones only, minus some. The data contain 5,000 to 7,000 clones, 22% of them singletons. The sample here was alloreactive CD4+ T cells from a mixed lymphocyte reaction culture, taken before transplantation. The receptors come from a human patient who was an organ donor for intestinal transplantation. The CDR3 runs from the conserved cysteine through the conserved F or W. Fields, in order: J gene, V gene, clone size, D gene, CDR3 DNA, CDR3 protein. A D gene is named only where the DNA matches it firmly. For some rows the clone size is stated as once, few or many, or as a class when expanded; others skip it.

TRBJ2-5 TRBV6-5 medium-sized TRBD2 TGTGCCAGCAGTTACTGGGCGGGGGGAAAAGAGACCCAGTACTTC CASSYWAGGKETQYF
TRBJ2-5 TRBV7-2 few - TGTGCCAGCAGCTTAGAGGAGGGGCTGCAAGAGACCCAGTACTTC CASSLEEGLQETQYF
TRBJ1-2 TRBV5-4 few - TGTGCCAGCAGCGCGGATGACTATGGCTACACCTTC CASSADDYGYTF
TRBJ2-5 TRBV6-6 - - TGTGCCAGCAGTTGGACCAGGGTGGGAGAGACCCAGTACTTC CASSWTRVGETQYF
TRBJ2-1 TRBV7-3 - TRBD2 TGTGCCAGCAGCCCAAGACTAGCGGGGAGCTCCTACAATGAGCAGTTCTTC CASSPRLAGSSYNEQFF
TRBJ2-7 TRBV5-6 few - TGTGCCAGCAGCCCCCGTGGCACCACCTACGAGCAGTACTTC CASSPRGTTYEQYF
TRBJ2-7 TRBV7-8 few TRBD1 TGTGCCAGCAGCGCGACAGGGGGCTTCTACGAGCAGTACTTC CASSATGGFYEQYF
TRBJ1-3 TRBV7-6 - - TGTGCCAGCACCAACACTCGGTATGGAAACACCATATATTTT CASTNTRYGNTIYF
TRBJ1-1 TRBV5-6 - TRBD1 TGTGCCAGCAGCTTGGTGAGGCGACAGGGCGACACTGAAGCTTTCTTT CASSLVRRQGDTEAFF
TRBJ1-5 TRBV6-6 few - TGTGCCAGCAGTTACTCGAATAGCAATCAGCCCCAGCATTTT CASSYSNSNQPQHF
TRBJ1-1 TRBV7-2 - - TGTGCCAGCAGCTACAGCAGTTCGACTGAAGCTTTCTTT CASSYSSSTEAFF
TRBJ2-7 TRBV10-3 large - TGTGCCATCAGAGACCCAGGAGTAAGGGGGAAGAGCTACGAGCAGTACTTC CAIRDPGVRGKSYEQYF
TRBJ2-5 TRBV4-3 few - TGCGCCAGCAGCCAAGATTTGACAGAGGCTTGGGAGACCCAGTACTTC CASSQDLTEAWETQYF
TRBJ2-3 TRBV7-9 - - TGTGCCAGCAGCCCACGACGTCGGGGGGCAGCAGATACGCAGTATTTT CASSPRRRGAADTQYF
TRBJ2-1 TRBV4-1 few TRBD1 TGCGCCAGCAGTCTCGAAGGGGGCCTCTCCTACAATGAGCAGTTCTTC CASSLEGGLSYNEQFF
TRBJ2-7 TRBV10-3 few TRBD2 TGTGCCATCAGTGAAGGCCTAGCGGGAACCTACGAGCAGTACTTC CAISEGLAGTYEQYF
TRBJ1-5 TRBV7-2 - - TGTGCCAGCAGCCTCATCGGGCAGGGAGGATACCAGCCCCAGCATTTT CASSLIGQGGYQPQHF
TRBJ1-6 TRBV9 few - TGTGCCAGCAGCGTTGGACGCGATTCACCCCTCCACTTT CASSVGRDSPLHF
TRBJ2-1 TRBV7-8 - - TGTGCCAGCAGCTTAGCCGGTGGGGTTCAGTTCTTC CASSLAGGVQFF
TRBJ1-5 TRBV7-2 - - TGTGCCAGCAGCTTAGCTTACAGTTCGCTGGGTCAGCCCCAGCATTTT CASSLAYSSLGQPQHF
TRBJ2-7 TRBV4-2 few - TGTGCCAGCAGCGCCGCCCCCACGGGGGGCATCTACGAGCAGTACTTC CASSAAPTGGIYEQYF
TRBJ2-7 TRBV18 few - TGTGCCAGCTCCCGCGCGGGTACCTACGAGCAGTACTTC CASSRAGTYEQYF